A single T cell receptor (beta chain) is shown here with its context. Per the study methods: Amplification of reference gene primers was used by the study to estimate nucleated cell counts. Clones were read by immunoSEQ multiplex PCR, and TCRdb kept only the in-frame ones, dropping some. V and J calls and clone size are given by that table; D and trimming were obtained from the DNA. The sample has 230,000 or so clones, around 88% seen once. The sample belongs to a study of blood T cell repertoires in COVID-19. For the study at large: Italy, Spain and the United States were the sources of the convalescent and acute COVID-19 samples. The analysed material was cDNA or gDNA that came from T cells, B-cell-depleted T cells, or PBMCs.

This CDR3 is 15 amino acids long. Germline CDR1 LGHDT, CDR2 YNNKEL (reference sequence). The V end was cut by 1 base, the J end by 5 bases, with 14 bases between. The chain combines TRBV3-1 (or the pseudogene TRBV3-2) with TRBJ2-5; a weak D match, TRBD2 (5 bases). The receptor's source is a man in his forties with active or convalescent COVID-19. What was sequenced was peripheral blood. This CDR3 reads CASSQAGSEAETQYF. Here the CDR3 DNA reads TGTGCCAGCAGCCAAGCCGGTAGCGAGGCGGAGACCCAGTACTTC.